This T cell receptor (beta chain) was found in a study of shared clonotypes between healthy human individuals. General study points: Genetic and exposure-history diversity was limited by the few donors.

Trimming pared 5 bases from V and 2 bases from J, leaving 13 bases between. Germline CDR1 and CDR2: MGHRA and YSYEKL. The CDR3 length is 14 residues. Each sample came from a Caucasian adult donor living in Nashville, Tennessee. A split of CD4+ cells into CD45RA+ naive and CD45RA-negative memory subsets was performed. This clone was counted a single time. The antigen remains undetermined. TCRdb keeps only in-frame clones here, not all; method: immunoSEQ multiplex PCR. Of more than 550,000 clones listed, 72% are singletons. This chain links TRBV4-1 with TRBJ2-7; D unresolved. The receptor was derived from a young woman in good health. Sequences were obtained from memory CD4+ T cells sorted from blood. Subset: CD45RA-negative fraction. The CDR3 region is CASSKGPTTYEQYF. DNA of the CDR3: TGCGCCAGCAGCAAAGGGCCAACTACCTACGAGCAGTACTTC.